The clone carrying this T cell receptor (beta chain) was observed a single time. Its antigen is not identified. The sample is drawn from a study of Ad26.COV2.S vaccination and SARS-CoV-2 variants. Study-level findings and limits: Placebo recipients and vaccine recipients were similar in non-spike TCR breadth. Greater spike-specific TCR breadth was seen in vaccine recipients than in placebo recipients.

The CDR3 is 15 residues long. The V end was cut by 4 bases, the J end by 0 bases, with 10 bases between. The germline V gene encodes CDR1 ENHRY and CDR2 SYGVKD. Treatment reported: roughly 18 received Ad26.COV2.S at low or high dose, single or two shots; 5 received placebo; per-sample allocation not given. Samples analyzed were those drawn on day 63 after the first vaccine or placebo injection. Vaccine was an Ad26 vector expressing Wuhan-strain SARS-CoV-2 spike. Some clones are missing from TCRdb's copy, which holds only in-frame ones; the method was immunoSEQ multiplex PCR. The sample has a few hundred thousand clones, around 90% seen once.

This rearrangement joins TRBV10-3 to TRBJ1-5; D ambiguous. This TCR was sampled from a person between 18 and 60 years old who received the Ad26.COV2.S COVID-19 vaccine or a placebo. This material consisted of peripheral blood, taken in a trial of Ad26.COV2.S vaccine versus placebo. CDR3 region: CAISVPHNSNQPQHF. The CDR3, as DNA: TGTGCCATCAGTGTTCCCCACAATAGCAATCAGCCCCAGCATTTT.